This entry lists 14 T cell receptor beta chains sequenced from one sample in a study of CD8 T cells in ankylosing spondylitis. General study findings and limits: Characteristic of ankylosing spondylitis blood, it appeared, was a TCR beta motif comprising eight highly homologous variants.

TCRdb itself ran the 5' RACE reads through MiXCR, one entry per CDR3 protein. The repertoire holds 670,000 or so distinct CDR3 sequences, around a fifth seen once, with over 15% in the top ten. These receptors lack a known antigen. Source material: blood, either unsorted or a sorted T cell fraction (not recorded which). The receptors stem from a male donor with ankylosing spondylitis.

This clonotype was counted a few times. The V call is TRBV20-1, the J call TRBJ2-7, with 7 nucleotides matching TRBD1. Germline V gene data show CDR1 as DFQATT and CDR2 as SNEGSKA (reference sequence). There are 15 residues in the CDR3. The V and J ends lost 2 bases and 2 bases, in that order; junction bases with no gene match: 9. The CDR3 DNA is TGCAGTGCTAGACTCATTGAGGGGGCCCCCTACGAGCAGTACTTC. It translates to CSARLIEGAPYEQYF.

This clonotype was seen only a few times. This CDR3 reads CASLEGGRTEAFF. The DNA of the CDR3 is TGTGCCAGCCTCGAGGGGGGAAGGACTGAAGCTTTCTTT. The chain carries TRBV7-9 and TRBJ1-1, with D perhaps matching TRBD1 (6 bases). The CDR3 sequence is 13 residues long. Trimming left V 8 bases short and J 5 bases short, with 15 bases between. Germline V CDR1 and CDR2: SEHNR, FQNEAQ (reference sequence).

The chain joins TRBV19 to TRBJ1-4; D not resolved. Trimming cost V 3 bases and J 7 bases, with 12 bases left between them. CDR1 and CDR2 from the germline V gene are LNHDA and SQIVND (reference sequence). The CDR3 has 14 residues. The CDR3 sequence: CASSIGWELEKLFF. The CDR3 DNA is TGTGCCAGTAGTATCGGATGGGAACTTGAAAAACTGTTTTTT. The variable domain in full, with the rest retrieved from reference TRBV19 and TRBJ1-4, is DGGITQSPKYLFRKEGQNVTLSCEQNLNHDAMYWYRQDPGQGLRLIYYSQIVNDFQKGDIAEGYSVSREKKESFPLTVTSAQKNPTAFYLCASSIGWELEKLFFGSGTQLSVL.

This clonotype was counted many times. V is TRBV20-1 and J is TRBJ2-3; 7 nucleotides line up with TRBD2. This CDR3 has 17 amino acids. V was clipped by 0 bases and J by 4 bases; unmatched bases: 13. The germline CDR1 and CDR2 sequences are DFQATT and SNEGSKA (reference sequence). CDR3 region: CSARDLGGRTNPDTQYF. The CDR3 DNA follows: TGCAGTGCTAGAGATCTTGGCGGGAGAACTAACCCAGATACGCAGTATTTT.

This clonotype was recorded many times. The chain has TRBV7-9 and TRBJ2-2; either TRBD1 or TRBD2 may supply D (5 bases each). Deletions cut 4 bases from V and 3 bases from J, with 9 bases between. Germline V lookup: CDR1 SEHNR, CDR2 FQNEAQ (reference sequence). The CDR3 loop spans 14 amino acids. CDR3 DNA sequence: TGTGCCAGCAGCTGGGGGACGGACACCGGGGAGCTGTTTTTT. This gives the protein CASSWGTDTGELFF.

This chain links TRBV14 with TRBJ2-1; D remains ambiguous. This CDR3 contains 16 residues. Per the germline V gene, CDR1 is SGHDN and CDR2 is FVKESK. V lost 1 base to trimming and J lost 2 bases, with 12 bases between them. The CDR3 nucleotides read TGTGCCAGCAGCCAAGGGTGGGGTAATGCCTACAATGAGCAGTTCTTC. Its translation: CASSQGWGNAYNEQFF.

V is TRBV11-2 and J is TRBJ2-2, with no clear D. In germline, CDR1 is SGHAT, CDR2 FQNNGV. CDR3 length equals 13 residues. V was shortened by 6 bases and J by 7 bases, with 12 bases between the two germline ends. CDR3 amino acids: CASRGSGIGELFF. The CDR3 region has the DNA TGTGCCAGCAGGGGTTCTGGGATCGGGGAGCTGTTTTTT. Supplemented by reference TRBV11-2 and TRBJ2-2, the full variable domain reads EAGVAQSPRYKIIEKRQSVAFWCNPISGHATLYWYQQILGQGPKLLIQFQNNGVVDDSQLPKDRFSAERLKGVDSTLKIQPAKLEDSAVYLCASRGSGIGELFFGEGSRLTVL.

V usage is TRBV5-6 and J usage is TRBJ2-7; D is undetermined. The CDR3 has 14 amino acids. V was cut by 0 bases and J by 2 bases, with 9 bases left in between. Germline loops: CDR1 SGHDT, CDR2 YYEEEE. The CDR3, as DNA: TGTGCCAGCAGCTTGGTTCTGGAAACCTACGAGCAGTACTTC. This encodes CASSLVLETYEQYF.

This clonotype has just a few counts. The V and J genes are TRBV27 and TRBJ2-7; D is tentatively TRBD1 or TRBD2 (5 bases each). V lost 0 bases, J lost 2 bases, and 14 bases lay in between. Germline CDR1 is MNHEY and CDR2 is SMNVEV (reference sequence). The CDR3 has 16 residues. CDR3 sequence reads: CASSLSWDLYAYEQYF. The CDR3, as DNA: TGTGCCAGCAGTTTATCCTGGGACCTCTATGCCTACGAGCAGTACTTC.

The V gene is TRBV20-1, the J gene TRBJ2-7; TRBD2 agrees at 9 bases. This CDR3 spans 13 amino acids. The V and J ends lost 3 bases and 5 bases, in that order; junction bases with no gene match: 5. The germline gives CDR1 DFQATT, CDR2 SNEGSKA (reference sequence). CDR3 loop: CSARRREGNEQYF. The CDR3 DNA reads TGCAGTGCTAGGAGGCGGGAGGGCAACGAGCAGTACTTC.

This clonotype was found many times. The J gene is TRBJ2-3, the V gene TRBV12-3 or TRBV12-4; TRBD2 might be the D (6 bases). Trimming removed 6 bases from V and 2 bases from J, with 12 bases in between. CDR3 size: 14 residues. As DNA, the CDR3 is TGTGCCAGCAGCCCGGGACTCACCACAGATACGCAGTATTTT. As protein: CASSPGLTTDTQYF.

This chain links TRBV12-3 or TRBV12-4 with TRBJ1-1; possibly TRBD1 for D (6 bases). With 6 bases removed from V and 5 bases from J, the gap between germline ends came to 16 bases. The CDR3 has 14 residues. CDR3 nucleotide sequence: TGTGCCAGCAGGCCTACGGCCACAGGGACTGAAGCTTTCTTT. This sequence encodes CASRPTATGTEAFF.

The V gene is TRBV18, the J gene TRBJ2-7; tentatively, D is TRBD1 (5 bases). The CDR3 spans 17 residues. Deletions cut 1 base from V and 0 bases from J, with 16 bases between. From germline, CDR1 is KGHSH and CDR2 LQKENI. The CDR3 DNA reads TGTGCCAGCTCACCACTCGGGTATGGGGCGAACTCCTACGAGCAGTACTTC. This gives the protein CASSPLGYGANSYEQYF.

Written as DNA, the CDR3 is TGTGCCAGCAGTCTACAGCTAGCGGGGGGACCTACGAACACCGGGGAGCTGTTTTTT. Translation gives CASSLQLAGGPTNTGELFF. The V gene is TRBV2, the J gene TRBJ2-2, with 11 bases that match TRBD2. The germline V gene has CDR1 SNHLY and CDR2 FYNNEI. There are 19 residues in the CDR3. Unmatched junction bases numbered 11, after V lost 5 bases and J lost 0 bases.